This T cell receptor beta chain was recorded in a study of blood T cell repertoires in COVID-19. Study background: The study drew acute and convalescent COVID-19 samples from the United States, Italy and Spain. The cDNA or gDNA used as material had been derived from T cells, B-cell-depleted T cells, or PBMCs.

The assay was immunoSEQ multiplex PCR, and TCRdb's table has in-frame clones only and misses some. The table has about 80,000 clones, about four fifths seen once. With 3 bases removed from V and 2 bases from J, the gap between germline ends came to 5 bases. The CDR3 length is 13 residues. The germline gives CDR1 SNHLY, CDR2 FYNNEI. The sequenced sample consisted of peripheral blood. This receptor was identified in an elderly man with active or convalescent COVID-19. The chain combines TRBV2 with TRBJ1-5; D is ambiguous. The CDR3 DNA follows: TGTGCCAGCAGTGATCAGGGCAATCAGCCCCAGCATTTT. Translation gives CASSDQGNQPQHF.